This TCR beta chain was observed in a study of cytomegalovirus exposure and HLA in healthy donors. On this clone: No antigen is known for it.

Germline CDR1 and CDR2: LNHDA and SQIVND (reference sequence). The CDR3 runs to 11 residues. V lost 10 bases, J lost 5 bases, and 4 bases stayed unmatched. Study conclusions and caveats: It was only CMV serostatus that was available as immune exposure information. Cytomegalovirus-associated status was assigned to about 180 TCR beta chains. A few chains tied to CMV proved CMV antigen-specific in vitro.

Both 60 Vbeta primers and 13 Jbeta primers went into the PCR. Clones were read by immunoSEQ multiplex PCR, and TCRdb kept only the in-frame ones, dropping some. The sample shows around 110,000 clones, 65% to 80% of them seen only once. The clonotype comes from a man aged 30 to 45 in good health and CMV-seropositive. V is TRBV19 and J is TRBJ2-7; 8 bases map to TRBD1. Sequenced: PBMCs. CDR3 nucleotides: TGTGCCACCAGGACAGGGAACGAGCAGTACTTC. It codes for CATRTGNEQYF.